The 31 T cell receptor beta chains below were found in one sample sequenced in a study of T cell clonality in common variable immunodeficiency. These receptors have no identified antigens. Sequencing used immunoSEQ multiplex PCR; TCRdb keeps in-frame clones, though not all of them. The sample shows around 15,000 clones, none of them appearing just once. Whole-study findings and limits: Fewer deletions and N-nucleotide insertions were reportedly seen in common variable immunodeficiency TCR beta sequences.

Sequencing input: peripheral blood mononuclear cells. All receptors derive from a human donor with common variable immunodeficiency.

As regards this clone: The CDR3 end lies 3 residues beyond the end of the read and is filled in from the germline J gene. V and J are TRBV2 and TRBJ2-2; TRBD1 matches 8 bases. Germline-derived CDR1 and CDR2 are SNHLY and FYNNEI. With 4 bases clipped from V and 5 bases from J, the junction kept 6 bases outside the gene matches. This CDR3 is built from 15 residues. The CDR3 region is CASSGQGLITGELFF. The CDR3 DNA, read in part, is TGTGCCAGCAGTGGACAGGGGTTGATTACCGGGGAG.

Remarks on this clone: Read coverage stops 3 residues before the CDR3 terminus; the germline J gene supplies the remainder. The chain links TRBV7-6 to TRBJ2-1, with D perhaps TRBD1 (6 bases). This CDR3 region has 16 residues. Trimming removed 4 bases from V and 8 bases from J, with 21 bases in between. Germline V lookup: CDR1 SGHVS, CDR2 FNYEAQ. The CDR3 protein is CASSSPPGQRSDEQFF. The CDR3 bases that were read are TGTGCCAGCAGCTCCCCACCGGGACAAAGGAGTGATGAG.

This clone was picked up a small number of times. At one of its ends the junction is not consistent with the germline gene, which may arise from a read error. The observed sequence ends 3 residues before the CDR3 terminus, with the missing tail filled in from the germline J gene. The chain is built from TRBV20-1 and TRBJ1-4, with 8 bases identical to TRBD1. Looked up from germline, CDR1 is DFQATT and CDR2 is SNEGSKA (reference sequence). This CDR3 has 17 amino acids. The CDR3 bases that were read are TGCAGTGCTAGCATCGACAGGGGAGGGTGGGCTAAGGAAAAA. Its translation: CSASIDRGGWAKEK. The CDR3 reads in full as CSASIDRGGWAKEKLFF.

This clone has a count of ten or more. Read coverage stops 3 residues before the CDR3 terminus; the germline J gene supplies the remainder. The rearrangement uses TRBV5-3 and TRBJ1-6; a possible D gene is TRBD1 (6 bases). TRBV5-3 is classed as an ORF, of uncertain function. This CDR3 is built from 13 residues. V was pared by 6 bases and J by 6 bases, with 10 bases between. CDR3 sequence: CARIRTANSPLHF. CDR3 DNA, as far as it was read: TGTGCCAGAATTCGGACAGCTAATTCACCC.

As for this clone: The read ends 3 residues before the CDR3 terminus; that terminus is restored from the germline J gene. The gene calls are TRBV19 and TRBJ1-6; a possible D gene is TRBD1 (6 bases). Trimming removed 7 bases at V and 9 bases at J, with 13 bases between. The germline V gene has CDR1 LNHDA and CDR2 SQIVND (reference sequence). The CDR3 length is 13 residues. Partial CDR3 DNA: TGTGCCAGTACCCGACAGGAGGGTTCACCC. Translated, it gives CASTRQEGSP. The whole CDR3 sequence is CASTRQEGSPLHF.

This clone was counted at least ten times. With the read ending 3 residues before the CDR3 end, the germline J gene is used to fill in that end. The chain employs TRBV29-1 and TRBJ1-1; 7 nucleotides align to TRBD1. The ends lost 7 bases at V and 1 base at J; junction bases unmatched: 9. Germline CDR1 reads SQVTM; CDR2 reads ANQGSEA. The CDR3 loop spans 14 amino acids. Here the CDR3 reads CSAAGTATNTEAFF. CDR3 DNA, as far as it was read: TGCAGCGCAGCCGGGACAGCTACGAACACTGAA. Filled out from reference TRBV29-1 and TRBJ1-1, the complete variable domain reads SAVISQKPSRDICQRGTSLTIQCQVDSQVTMMFWYRQQPGQSLTLIATANQGSEATYESGFVIDKFPISRPNLTFSTLTVSNMSPEDSSIYLCSAAGTATNTEAFFGQGTRLTVV.

This clone was picked up a small number of times. Read data end 3 residues before the CDR3 end; the end is taken from the germline J gene. The chain has TRBV6-2 or TRBV6-3 and TRBJ2-5; 8 nucleotides line up with TRBD2. The V and J ends lost 8 bases and 2 bases, in that order; junction bases with no gene match: 7. The CDR3 runs 14 residues. From germline, CDR1 is MNHEY and CDR2 SVGEGT. The CDR3 loop reads CASFSSGKQETQYF. The sequenced part of the CDR3 DNA is TGTGCCAGCTTTAGTAGCGGGAAACAAGAGACC.

This clone was observed many times. The CDR3 goes on 3 residues after the read ends, and that part is filled in from the germline J gene. The chain links TRBV20-1 to TRBJ2-1, with TRBD2 matching over 9 bases. Germline CDR1 reads DFQATT; CDR2 reads SNEGSKA (reference sequence). The V and J ends lost 5 bases and 8 bases, in that order; junction bases with no gene match: 10. The CDR3 covers 14 residues. The part of the CDR3 DNA that was read is TGCAGTGCTGATAGCGGGGGCCGCTGGGATGAG. This encodes CSADSGGRWDE. The full CDR3 protein reads CSADSGGRWDEQFF.

This clone was seen only a few times. The CDR3 end lies 3 residues beyond the end of the read and is filled in from the germline J gene. The genes are TRBV20-1 and TRBJ2-7; maybe TRBD1 (5 bases). The germline V gene has CDR1 DFQATT and CDR2 SNEGSKA (reference sequence). V lost 5 bases and J 4 bases, leaving 15 bases between the germline ends. The CDR3 consists of 13 residues. The DNA read from the CDR3 is TGCAGTGCTCCTCTTCCTGGGGCTTACGAG. Its protein product is CSAPLPGAYE. The full-length CDR3 reads as CSAPLPGAYEQYF.

This clone was picked up a small number of times. The read terminates 3 residues ahead of where the CDR3 ends, so the germline J gene completes it. V usage is TRBV2 and J usage is TRBJ2-2; no clear D gene. CDR1 and CDR2 from the germline V gene are SNHLY and FYNNEI. The length of the CDR3 is 14 residues. V was cut by 0 bases and J by 5 bases, with 7 bases left in between. The CDR3 loop is CASSEAVGTGELFF. The part of the CDR3 DNA that was read is TGTGCCAGCAGTGAAGCCGTAGGGACCGGGGAG.

Concerning this clone itself: Read coverage stops 3 residues before the CDR3 terminus; the germline J gene supplies the remainder. J is TRBJ2-5 and V is TRBV2, with D possibly being TRBD1 or TRBD2 (7 bases each). CDR3 size: 15 residues. Germline V gene sequence: CDR1 SNHLY, CDR2 FYNNEI. V was pared by 6 bases and J by 5 bases, with 19 bases between. The CDR3 DNA, read in part, is TGTGCCAGCAGGGGCGGGAGACAGGGTGGGGAGACC. Translation: CASRGGRQGGET. The CDR3, in full, reads CASRGGRQGGETQYF.

This clone was counted only a few times. The observed sequence ends 3 residues before the CDR3 terminus, with the missing tail filled in from the germline J gene. The gene calls are TRBV7-9 and TRBJ1-1, with TRBD1 identical over 7 bases. This CDR3 has 14 amino acids. Germline CDR1 SEHNR, CDR2 FQNEAQ (reference sequence). After removal of 3 bases from V and 0 bases from J, the junction contained 1 base not matched to a gene. The sequenced part of the CDR3 DNA is TGTGCCAGCAGCTTGGGACAGATGAACACTGAA. Amino acids: CASSLGQMNTE. From start to end, the CDR3 is CASSLGQMNTEAFF.

This clone was found a few times. The read ends 3 residues shy of where the CDR3 ends; the end is completed using the germline J gene. The chain joins TRBV18 to TRBJ2-3; weak D call: TRBD1 (5 bases). CDR1 is KGHSH and CDR2 is LQKENI in the germline V gene. The CDR3 spans 14 residues. The CDR3 sequence is CASSPPVAGSAQYF. The sequenced CDR3 bases are TGTGCCAGCTCACCACCGGTGGCAGGGTCCGCG.

In this sample, this clone turned up a few times. The read ends 3 residues early relative to the CDR3; the germline J gene fills the gap. The J gene is TRBJ2-3, the V gene TRBV18; 13 bases fit TRBD2. The CDR3 spans 19 residues. Germline loops: CDR1 KGHSH, CDR2 LQKENI. The junction had 14 bases not matched to a gene; V was cut back by 6 bases and J by 2 bases. The sequenced part of the CDR3 DNA is TGTGCCAGCTCTCTAACTACAAGAGGACTAGCGGGGGTCACAGATACG. Translating it yields CASSLTTRGLAGVTDT. The full CDR3 protein reads CASSLTTRGLAGVTDTQYF.

Worth noting for this clone: Coverage ceases 3 residues before the CDR3 finishes, and the germline J gene fills in the end. The chain has TRBV7-6 and TRBJ2-5; TRBD1 matches 7 bases. In germline, CDR1 is SGHVS, CDR2 FNYEAQ. V dropped 5 bases and J dropped 2; count of bases not matched to a gene: 2. This CDR3 has 13 amino acids. The CDR3 protein is CASSRDRQETQYF. CDR3 DNA, as far as it was read: TGTGCCAGCAGCCGGGACAGACAAGAGACC. The entire variable domain, with the rest obtained from reference TRBV7-6 and TRBJ2-5, is as follows: GAGVSQSPRYKVTKRGQDVALRCDPISGHVSLYWYRQALGQGPEFLTYFNYEAQQDKSGLPNDRFSAERPEGSISTLTIQRTEQRDSAMYRCASSRDRQETQYFGPGTRLLVL.

This clone showed up just a few times. Read sequence stops 3 residues before the CDR3 end, and the germline J gene provides the missing end. V gene TRBV30 combines with J gene TRBJ2-7, with a tentative D call TRBD2 (6 bases). V lost 5 bases to trimming and J lost 6 bases, with 14 bases between them. The CDR3 totals 12 residues. Germline CDR1 GTSNPN, CDR2 SVGIG (reference sequence). CDR3 loop: CAWSRGWGEQYF. The DNA read from the CDR3 is TGTGCCTGGTCCCGGGGGTGGGGCGAG.

There are many counts of this clone. Read data end 3 residues before the CDR3 end; the end is taken from the germline J gene. This chain uses TRBV2 with TRBJ2-2, with D possibly being TRBD2 (6 bases). The CDR3 totals 14 residues. V dropped 6 bases and J dropped 2 bases, with 10 bases sitting between them. In germline, CDR1 is SNHLY, CDR2 FYNNEI. CDR3 DNA, as far as it was read: TGTGCCAGCAGGGGGACTTCCAACACCGGGGAG. Translated: CASRGTSNTGE. From start to end, the CDR3 is CASRGTSNTGELFF.

Note on this clone: The missing CDR3 end, 3 residues past where the read stops, is filled in from the germline J gene. V and J are TRBV6-1 and TRBJ2-3, with TRBD2 matching 7 bases. The germline gives CDR1 MNHNS, CDR2 SASEGT. The CDR3 runs 15 residues. J was trimmed by 2 bases and V by 3 bases; bases with no gene match: 5. CDR3: CASSDLRGITDTQYF. The sequenced part of the CDR3 DNA is TGTGCCAGCAGTGATCTGCGGGGGATCACAGATACG.

Notes on this clone: The read halts 3 residues ahead of the CDR3 end, with the missing end drawn from the germline J gene. The chain links TRBV30 to TRBJ2-1; TRBD2 matches 9 bases. The germline gives CDR1 GTSNPN, CDR2 SVGIG (reference sequence). Unmatched junction bases numbered 6, after V lost 3 bases and J lost 6 bases. This CDR3 region has 14 residues. CDR3 bases read: TGTGCCTGGAGGGGACTAGCATACATCAATGAG. Translated, it gives CAWRGLAYINE. The CDR3 as a whole reads CAWRGLAYINEQFF. Filled out from reference TRBV30 and TRBJ2-1, the complete variable domain reads SQTIHQWPATLVQPVGSPLSLECTVEGTSNPNLYWYRQAAGRGLQLLFYSVGIGQISSEVPQNLSASRPQDRQFILSSKKLLLSDSGFYLCAWRGLAYINEQFFGPGTRLTVL.

This clone occurred a few times. The CDR3 goes on 3 residues after the read ends, and that part is filled in from the germline J gene. This rearrangement joins TRBV30 to TRBJ1-1; D possibly corresponds to TRBD1 (6 bases). The germline V and J ends were trimmed by 7 bases and 1 base, with 16 bases remaining between them. Germline V gene sequence: CDR1 GTSNPN, CDR2 SVGIG (reference sequence). This CDR3 spans 14 amino acids. The DNA read from the CDR3 is TGTGCCTCCCAAACCGACAGGACGAACACTGAA. Residues: CASQTDRTNTE. The whole CDR3 sequence reads CASQTDRTNTEAFF.

With regard to this clone: The missing CDR3 end, 3 residues past where the read stops, is filled in from the germline J gene. This sequence joins TRBV18 and TRBJ2-7; a possible D gene is TRBD2 (6 bases). CDR1 and CDR2 (germline): KGHSH, LQKENI. CDR3 length equals 17 residues. V was shortened by 5 bases and J by 0 bases, with 20 bases between the two germline ends. The covered CDR3 bases are TGTGCCAGCTCAAGATCCCCCGGGGCTAGCGACTCCTACGAG. Its protein is CASSRSPGASDSYE. The full CDR3 is CASSRSPGASDSYEQYF.

In its sample, this clone was seen many times. The read falls 3 residues short of the CDR3 end, and the missing part is taken from the germline J gene. The rearrangement uses TRBV20-1 and TRBJ1-1; D not resolved. This CDR3 is 13 amino acids long. Germline V gives CDR1 DFQATT, CDR2 SNEGSKA (reference sequence). Trimming stripped 1 base from V and 0 bases from J, with 6 bases between. The CDR3 reads CSARANMNTEAFF. CDR3 DNA, as far as it was read: TGCAGTGCTAGAGCAAACATGAACACTGAA.

This clone was counted only a few times. CDR3: CASSSIAGGTYEQYF. CDR3 DNA (partial): TGTGCCAGTAGTTCAATAGCGGGGGGTACCTACGAG. V is TRBV19 and J is TRBJ2-7, with TRBD2 identical over 10 bases. Coverage ceases 3 residues before the CDR3 finishes, and the germline J gene fills in the end. The CDR3 loop spans 15 amino acids. Germline loops: CDR1 LNHDA, CDR2 SQIVND (reference sequence). Trimming removed 5 bases from V and 2 bases from J; junction bases left unmatched: 6.

Ten or more counts support this clone. The read gets to within 3 residues of the CDR3 end, and the germline J gene fills in the rest. The chain joins TRBV5-1 to TRBJ1-2; 8 bases map to TRBD1. From germline, CDR1 is SGHRS and CDR2 YFSETQ. V lost 4 bases to trimming and J lost 1 base; unmatched junction nucleotides: 9. The CDR3 loop spans 16 amino acids. Partial CDR3 DNA: TGCGCCAGCAGCCCAGGTGGACAGGGACTTAACTATGGC. This translates into CASSPGGQGLNYG. The whole CDR3 protein is CASSPGGQGLNYGYTF.

This clone occurred a few times. The CDR3 goes on 3 residues after the read ends, and that part is filled in from the germline J gene. The chain has TRBV18 and TRBJ2-1, with TRBD1 matching 7 bases. CDR1 and CDR2 from the germline V gene are KGHSH and LQKENI. The junction had 7 bases not matched to a gene; V was cut back by 3 bases and J by 2 bases. This CDR3 has 16 residues. Partial CDR3 DNA: TGTGCCAGCTCACCTCAGACAGGGCTTCCCTACAATGAG. Protein sequence: CASSPQTGLPYNE. The whole CDR3 protein is CASSPQTGLPYNEQFF.

This clone ranks as medium-sized. The CDR3 region is CASSPHGANVLTF. Partial CDR3 DNA: TGTGCCAGCAGTCCCCATGGGGCCAACGTC. The chain carries TRBV27 and TRBJ2-6; D is undetermined. Sequencing ends 3 residues short of the CDR3 end; the germline J gene provides the rest. This CDR3 region has 13 residues. Deletions cut 5 bases from V and 3 bases from J, with 5 bases between. From germline, CDR1 is MNHEY and CDR2 SMNVEV (reference sequence).

Many counts were recorded for this clone. Read coverage stops 3 residues before the CDR3 terminus; the germline J gene supplies the remainder. The rearrangement joins TRBV2 to TRBJ1-2, with D possibly matching TRBD1 (5 bases). V lost 5 bases to trimming and J lost 3 bases, with 10 bases between them. The CDR3 covers 13 residues. From germline, CDR1 is SNHLY and CDR2 FYNNEI. Partial CDR3 DNA: TGTGCCAGCAGTCTACAGGCTTACTATGGC. Translated: CASSLQAYYG. The entire CDR3 protein reads CASSLQAYYGYTF.

This clone showed up just a few times. The CDR3 region is CASSFQGAGTGELFF. CDR3 bases read: TGTGCCAGCAGCTTCCAGGGTGCTGGCACCGGGGAG. The chain recombines TRBV7-9 with TRBJ2-2, with a tentative D call TRBD1 (5 bases). The CDR3 extends 3 residues past the end of the read, so its final part is completed from the germline J gene. CDR3 length equals 15 residues. With 3 bases removed from V and 4 bases from J, the gap between germline ends came to 12 bases. CDR1 and CDR2 from the germline V gene are SEHNR and FQNEAQ (reference sequence).

This clone was recorded many times. The read halts 3 residues ahead of the CDR3 end, with the missing end drawn from the germline J gene. The chain uses TRBV20-1 and TRBJ1-3, with D possibly TRBD1 on 6 matching bases. The CDR3 sequence is 14 residues long. From germline, CDR1 is DFQATT and CDR2 SNEGSKA (reference sequence). V was shortened by 3 bases and J by 0 bases, with 9 bases between the two germline ends. The DNA read from the CDR3 is TGCAGTGCTAGTTACAGGGACTCTGGAAACACC. It encodes CSASYRDSGNT. The CDR3 in its entirety is CSASYRDSGNTIYF.

This clone was recorded at least ten times. The read falls 3 residues short of the CDR3 end, and the missing part is taken from the germline J gene. The chain is built from TRBV2 and TRBJ2-2, with TRBD1 identical over 7 bases. CDR3 length equals 13 residues. Germline CDR1 reads SNHLY; CDR2 reads FYNNEI. V gave up 6 bases and J gave up 5 bases; unmatched junction bases: 3. The CDR3 protein is CASSQQGTGELFF. The DNA read from the CDR3 is TGTGCCAGCAGCCAACAGGGGACCGGGGAG.

The sample holds a few counts of this clone. The read terminates 3 residues before the CDR3 end, so the remaining end is supplied by the germline J gene. This chain joins TRBV18 and TRBJ1-5, with 12 bases identical to TRBD1. CDR1 KGHSH and CDR2 LQKENI come from the germline V gene. V lost 6 bases to trimming and J lost 6 bases; unmatched junction nucleotides: 3. The CDR3 runs 14 residues. CDR3 residues: CASSLGQGAQPQHF. The CDR3 bases that were read are TGTGCCAGCTCCCTGGGACAGGGGGCTCAGCCC.